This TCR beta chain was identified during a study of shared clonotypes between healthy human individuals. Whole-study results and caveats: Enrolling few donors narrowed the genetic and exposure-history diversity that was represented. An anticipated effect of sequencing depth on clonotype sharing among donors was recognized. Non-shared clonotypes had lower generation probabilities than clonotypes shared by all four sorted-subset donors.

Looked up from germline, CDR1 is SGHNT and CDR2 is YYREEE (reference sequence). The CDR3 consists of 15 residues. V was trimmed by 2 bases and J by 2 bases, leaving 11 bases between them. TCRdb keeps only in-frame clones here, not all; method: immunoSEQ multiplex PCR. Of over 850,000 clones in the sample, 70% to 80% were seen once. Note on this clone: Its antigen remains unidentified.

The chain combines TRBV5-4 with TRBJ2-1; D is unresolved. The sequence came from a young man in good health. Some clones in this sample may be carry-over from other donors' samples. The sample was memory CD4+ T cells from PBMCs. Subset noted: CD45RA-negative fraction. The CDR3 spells CASSFDITPYNEQFF. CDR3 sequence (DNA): TGTGCCAGCAGCTTTGACATCACACCCTACAATGAGCAGTTCTTC.